One and the same sample provided the 14 T cell receptor beta chains below, sequenced in a study of cytomegalovirus exposure and HLA in healthy donors. Use of 60 Vbeta and 13 Jbeta primers characterized the PCR. The assay was immunoSEQ multiplex PCR, and TCRdb's table has in-frame clones only and misses some. The sample records 150,000 to 200,000 clones, around four fifths being singletons. Sequencing was performed on PBMCs. These receptors originate from a girl aged 2-10 years in good health and CMV-seropositive.

This clone was seen more than once but under ten times. The chain is built from TRBV5-6 and TRBJ2-7, with D hard to call. CDR1 SGHDT and CDR2 YYEEEE come from the germline V gene. This CDR3 has 12 amino acids. V was clipped by 3 bases and J by 9 bases, with 13 bases between them. CDR3 protein: CASSSDSEPQYF. As DNA, the CDR3 is TGTGCCAGCAGCTCCGACTCGGAACCGCAGTACTTC.

The rearrangement links TRBV2 to TRBJ2-7; TRBD2 matches 12 bases. Losses at the gene ends were 9 bases for V and 3 bases for J; bases not matched to a gene: 9. The CDR3 is 15 amino acids. Germline CDR1 is SNHLY and CDR2 is FYNNEI. CDR3 coding DNA: TGTGCCAGTGGGCTAGCGGGAGGGCTCGGCTACGAGCAGTACTTC. This gives the protein CASGLAGGLGYEQYF.

The V gene is TRBV14, the J gene TRBJ1-4; a possible D gene is TRBD1 (6 bases). The CDR3 loop spans 13 amino acids. CDR1 SGHDN and CDR2 FVKESK come from the germline V gene. The ends were cut back, 4 bases at V and 4 bases at J, with 7 bases in the middle. The CDR3 coding sequence is TGTGCCAGCAGCCTAGGGGGTAATGAAAAACTGTTTTTT. It translates to CASSLGGNEKLFF.

The chain links TRBV13 to TRBJ2-1, with D possibly being TRBD1 (6 bases). V lost 3 bases to trimming and J lost 7 bases, with 22 bases between them. The CDR3 contains 17 residues. CDR1 is PRHDT and CDR2 is FYEKMQ in the germline V gene (reference sequence). CDR3 sequence: CASSFAARQDRRNEQFF. CDR3 coding DNA: TGTGCCAGCAGCTTCGCAGCACGTCAGGACAGAAGAAATGAGCAGTTCTTC.

The chain couples TRBV15 to TRBJ1-1; D call uncertain. With 0 bases removed from V and 7 bases from J, the gap between germline ends came to 9 bases. The CDR3 totals 13 residues. Germline assignment: CDR1 LNHNV and CDR2 YYDKDF (reference sequence). This CDR3 is CATSRDLVSEAFF. CDR3 DNA sequence: TGTGCCACCAGCAGAGATCTAGTAAGTGAAGCTTTCTTT.

The V gene is TRBV6-4, the J gene TRBJ2-6; TRBD1 is a possible D gene (6 bases). Germline lookup yields CDR1 MRHNA and CDR2 SNTAGT. The ends were cut back, 3 bases at V and 0 bases at J, with 9 bases in the middle. The CDR3 consists of 16 residues. CDR3 nucleotide sequence: TGTGCCAGCAGTGAATCACAGGGCTCTGGGGCCAACGTCCTGACTTTC. This encodes CASSESQGSGANVLTF.

The chain couples TRBV5-1 to TRBJ2-6; a possible D gene is TRBD2 (5 bases). The germline gives CDR1 SGHRS, CDR2 YFSETQ. Deletions cut 1 base from V and 0 bases from J, with 8 bases between. This CDR3 has 16 amino acids. CDR3 coding DNA: TGCGCCAGCAGCTTGAGACGGGGCTCTGGGGCCAACGTCCTGACTTTC. This gives the protein CASSLRRGSGANVLTF.

The chain links TRBV7-3 to TRBJ1-1; a possible D gene is TRBD1 (6 bases). Between the trimmed V and J ends, which lost 4 bases and 0 bases, there was a span of 9 bases. Germline V gene sequence: CDR1 SGHTA, CDR2 FQGTGA. The CDR3 has 14 residues. The DNA of the CDR3 is TGTGCCAGCAGCTGGGACACGATGAACACTGAAGCTTTCTTT. Translated, it gives CASSWDTMNTEAFF.

This sequence joins TRBV29-1 and TRBJ2-5, with D possibly matching TRBD1 (6 bases). The germline V and J ends were trimmed by 4 bases and 4 bases, with 16 bases remaining between them. Looked up from germline, CDR1 is SQVTM and CDR2 is ANQGSEA. The CDR3 covers 14 residues. The DNA for the CDR3 is TGCAGCGTTGTAGCTCAGGGGCCGGTAGAGACCCAGTACTTC. This codes for CSVVAQGPVETQYF.

V gene TRBV5-1 combines with J gene TRBJ2-3; 12 nucleotides align to TRBD2. Trimming at V came to 4 bases and at J to 2 bases, leaving 5 bases not matched to a gene. Germline CDR1 SGHRS, CDR2 YFSETQ. CDR3 length: 16 residues. The chain's CDR3 is CASSQGLAGITDTQYF. The CDR3, as DNA: TGCGCCAGCAGCCAGGGACTAGCGGGTATCACAGATACGCAGTATTTT.

The chain recombines TRBV6-6 with TRBJ1-1, with D possibly being TRBD1 (5 bases). V was shortened by 4 bases and J by 4 bases, with 10 bases between the two germline ends. Germline lookup yields CDR1 MNHNY and CDR2 SVGAGI (reference sequence). CDR3 length: 13 residues. CDR3 coding DNA: TGTGCCAGCAGTTGGGTCGGGGGCACTGAAGCTTTCTTT. It codes for CASSWVGGTEAFF.

The chain carries TRBV28 and TRBJ1-1; TRBD1 might be the D (6 bases). V was cut by 3 bases and J by 0 bases, with 11 bases left in between. Germline loops: CDR1 MDHEN, CDR2 SYDVKM. This CDR3 has 15 residues. The CDR3 sequence: CASSLVGQMNTEAFF. In DNA, the CDR3 is TGTGCCAGCAGTTTGGTCGGACAGATGAACACTGAAGCTTTCTTT.

This chain uses TRBV30 with TRBJ2-7; 9 nucleotides match TRBD1. J lost 3 bases, V lost 7 bases, and 4 bases had no gene match. This CDR3 comprises 12 residues. Per the germline V gene, CDR1 is GTSNPN and CDR2 is SVGIG (reference sequence). DNA for the CDR3: TGTGCCTCGGACAGGGGAATCTACGAGCAGTACTTC. This sequence encodes CASDRGIYEQYF.

The chain recombines TRBV4-2 with TRBJ2-3; a possible D gene is TRBD2 (6 bases). This CDR3 is built from 16 residues. V was pared by 1 base and J by 4 bases, with 15 bases between. Germline loops: CDR1 LGHNA, CDR2 YNFKEQ. The CDR3 DNA follows: TGTGCCAGCAGCCAAGCAACCCGGGAGTTCTCAGATACGCAGTATTTT. Its translation: CASSQATREFSDTQYF.